A single sample is the source of the 3 T cell receptor beta chains below, sequenced in a study of T cell repertoires in cytomegalovirus infection. TCRdb called the reads again in MiXCR, with one record for every CDR3 protein. The repertoire holds more than 35,000 distinct CDR3 sequences, just over 50% seen once, with roughly 90% in the top ten. Antigen specificity for these receptors is unknown. The sequencing here drew on CD8+ T cells from cultured PBMCs, taken from culture after CMV antigen stimulation. The source of these receptors is a human donor in good health (CMV status not recorded). Some clones in this sample may be carry-over from other donors' samples.

This clonotype was seen a handful of times. This sequence joins TRBV7-3 and TRBJ2-7; no definite D call. The CDR3 is made up of 14 amino acids. With 2 bases removed from V and 0 bases from J, the gap between germline ends came to 8 bases. CDR1 and CDR2 (germline): SGHTA, FQGTGA. The CDR3 DNA reads as TGTGCCAGCAGCTTAGAAGGCTACTCCTACGAGCAGTACTTC. Translation: CASSLEGYSYEQYF.

The chain is built from TRBV11-2 and TRBJ1-1; 9 bases line up with TRBD1. Trimming removed 5 bases from V and 5 bases from J; junction bases left unmatched: 6. The germline V gene encodes CDR1 SGHAT and CDR2 FQNNGV. This CDR3 has 14 residues. CDR3 DNA sequence: TGTGCCAGCAGCCCAGGACAGGGGAGGACTGAAGCTTTCTTT. The encoded protein is CASSPGQGRTEAFF.

This chain uses TRBV7-9 with TRBJ1-1; tentative D call: TRBD1 (5 bases). This CDR3 has 13 residues. Looked up from germline, CDR1 is SEHNR and CDR2 is FQNEAQ (reference sequence). The CDR3 reads CAYVPGVNTEAFF. The CDR3 nucleotides are TGTGCGTACGTTCCGGGGGTGAACACTGAAGCTTTCTTT.